These 27 T cell receptor beta chains share one sample of origin, sequenced in a study of response to subunit inactivated influenza vaccine. TCRdb re-called the RT-PCR reads through MiXCR, storing one row per CDR3 protein. This table holds around 850,000 distinct CDR3 sequences, around 20% found once. The sample in question was PBMCs from blood, obtained 4 to 6 days after vaccination. These receptors were collected from a man in his forties or fifties who received an inactivated influenza vaccine.

J is TRBJ2-7 and V is TRBV7-6, with 11 bases that match TRBD2. The germline V gene has CDR1 SGHVS and CDR2 FNYEAQ. The CDR3 loop spans 14 amino acids. Losses at the gene ends were 5 bases for V and 3 bases for J; bases not matched to a gene: 3. CDR3 sequence reads: CASSTTSGGYEQYF. CDR3 DNA: TGTGCCAGCAGCACAACTAGCGGGGGCTACGAGCAGTACTTC. Combining the CDR3 with reference TRBV7-6 and TRBJ2-7 gives the whole variable domain GAGVSQSPRYKVTKRGQDVALRCDPISGHVSLYWYRQALGQGPEFLTYFNYEAQQDKSGLPNDRFSAERPEGSISTLTIQRTEQRDSAMYRCASSTTSGGYEQYFGPGTRLTVT.

This clonotype was seen at least ten times. V gene TRBV5-1 combines with J gene TRBJ2-2; 11 nucleotides align to TRBD2. V lost 4 bases to trimming and J lost 5 bases; unmatched junction nucleotides: 1. CDR3 length equals 14 residues. Germline V gene lookup returns CDR1 SGHRS and CDR2 YFSETQ. The CDR3 spells CASSRTSGTGELFF. CDR3 in DNA: TGCGCCAGCAGCCGGACTAGCGGGACCGGGGAGCTGTTTTTT.

This clonotype was seen many times. The chain uses TRBV12-3 or TRBV12-4 and TRBJ2-1; 9 bases are shared with TRBD2. J lost 4 bases, V lost 4 bases, and 5 bases had no gene match. CDR3 length equals 15 residues. CDR3: CASSWRGGYYNEQFF. CDR3 DNA sequence: TGTGCCAGCAGTTGGCGGGGGGGGTATTACAATGAGCAGTTCTTC.

This clonotype was counted only a few times. CDR3: CASSPTGTANNQPQHF. The CDR3 DNA reads as TGTGCCAGCAGCCCCACCGGGACAGCCAACAATCAGCCCCAGCATTTT. The rearrangement joins TRBV7-2 to TRBJ1-5, with 7 nucleotides matching TRBD1. The length of the CDR3 is 16 residues. V dropped 5 bases and J dropped 3; count of bases not matched to a gene: 10. Germline loops: CDR1 SGHTA, CDR2 FQGNSA.

This clonotype was seen a few times. The V call is TRBV6-5, the J call TRBJ2-1; TRBD2 matches 12 bases. In germline, CDR1 is MNHEY, CDR2 SVGAGI. V trimming: 4 bases; J trimming: 4 bases; junction bases outside the gene matches: 8. The CDR3 loop spans 17 amino acids. This CDR3 reads CASSSRLAGALYNEQFF. In nucleotides, the CDR3 is TGTGCCAGCAGTTCCCGACTAGCGGGGGCCTTATACAATGAGCAGTTCTTC.

The J gene is TRBJ2-1, the V gene TRBV10-3; 10 bases line up with TRBD1. V shed 3 bases and J 5 bases; nucleotides not matched to a gene: 4. Germline CDR1 reads ENHRY; CDR2 reads SYGVKD. The CDR3 consists of 15 residues. CDR3 loop: CAISESGQGNNEQFF. The CDR3, as DNA: TGTGCCATCAGTGAATCGGGACAGGGGAACAATGAGCAGTTCTTC.

The rearrangement uses TRBV20-1 and TRBJ2-1; no reliable D call. Germline-derived CDR1 and CDR2 are DFQATT and SNEGSKA (reference sequence). With 5 bases removed from V and 0 bases from J, the gap between germline ends came to 8 bases. CDR3 length: 13 residues. The CDR3 DNA is TGCAGTGCTGCTCGCTCCTCCTACAATGAGCAGTTCTTC. This encodes CSAARSSYNEQFF.

This clonotype was seen a few times. The chain couples TRBV2 to TRBJ2-2, with unresolved D. The CDR3 has 15 residues. CDR1 and CDR2 (germline): SNHLY, FYNNEI. The V gene lost 5 bases and the J gene lost 5 bases, with 15 bases spanning the gap. CDR3 in amino acids: CASSPARLGTGELFF. DNA for the CDR3: TGTGCCAGCAGTCCGGCGCGGTTGGGAACCGGGGAGCTGTTTTTT.

The chain uses TRBV28 and TRBJ2-3; 10 nucleotides agree with TRBD2. V trimming: 3 bases; J trimming: 1 base; junction bases outside the gene matches: 7. CDR3 size: 17 residues. Germline values: CDR1 MDHEN, CDR2 SYDVKM. The CDR3 sequence is CASSLSSGTSGTDTQYF. CDR3 nucleotides: TGTGCCAGCAGTTTGAGCTCCGGGACTAGCGGCACAGATACGCAGTATTTT. The whole variable domain, filled in from reference TRBV28 and TRBJ2-3, reads DVKVTQSSRYLVKRTGEKVFLECVQDMDHENMFWYRQDPGLGLRLIYFSYDVKMKEKGDIPEGYSVSREKKERFSLILESASTNQTSMYLCASSLSSGTSGTDTQYFGPGTRLTVL.

The V call is TRBV6-5, the J call TRBJ1-4; TRBD1 agrees at 8 bases. The CDR3 is made up of 15 amino acids. CDR1 MNHEY and CDR2 SVGAGI come from the germline V gene. V shed 0 bases and J 8 bases; nucleotides not matched to a gene: 5. The chain's CDR3 is CASSYSPGGAEKLFF. The CDR3 bases are TGTGCCAGCAGTTACTCTCCAGGGGGCGCAGAAAAACTGTTTTTT.

This clonotype has only a few counts. The chain recombines TRBV29-1 with TRBJ1-2; the D is unclear. V was cut by 1 base and J by 8 bases, with 11 bases left in between. Germline V gene sequence: CDR1 SQVTM, CDR2 ANQGSEA. The CDR3 is made up of 12 amino acids. The CDR3 is CSVEAAFGGYTF. CDR3 nucleotides: TGCAGCGTTGAAGCTGCCTTCGGGGGCTACACCTTC.

The chain carries TRBV2 and TRBJ1-4, with D possibly TRBD1 on 6 matching bases. Trimming took 4 bases from V and 7 from J, leaving 7 bases between them. This CDR3 contains 12 residues. Germline assignment: CDR1 SNHLY and CDR2 FYNNEI. CDR3 nucleotides: TGTGCCAGCAGTGTACAGGGTGAAAAACTGTTTTTT. It translates to CASSVQGEKLFF.

Comments on this clonotype: The conserved phenylalanine or tryptophan normally closing the CDR3 is absent here, so this likely arose from a read error. The limits of the CDR3 on the DNA are not certain, so only TCRdb's listed CDR3 is given. The genes are TRBV7-2 and TRBJ1-1; TRBD1 is the table's D call and was not checked against the DNA. Germline V gene sequence: CDR1 SGHTA, CDR2 FQGNSA. Including both end residues, the CDR3 is 11 amino acids long. CDR3 region: CASSTTSKDPG.

The table lists this clonotype with a count of one. In DNA, the CDR3 is TGTGCCAGCAGTATTTCAGCGGGAGGGCCGTTTGAGACCCAGTACTTC. This gives the protein CASSISAGGPFETQYF. The V and J genes are TRBV7-2 and TRBJ2-5; 10 bases match TRBD2. The CDR3 sequence is 16 residues long. V dropped 6 bases and J dropped 5; count of bases not matched to a gene: 12. CDR1 SGHTA and CDR2 FQGNSA come from the germline V gene.

This clonotype was detected a few times. Here the CDR3 DNA reads TGTGCCACCAGTGATTCCGGGACAGGGGGGAGCACAGATACGCAGTATTTT. It encodes CATSDSGTGGSTDTQYF. The chain links TRBV24-1 to TRBJ2-3; TRBD1 aligns across 11 bases. V lost 2 bases, J lost 0 bases, and 3 bases stayed unmatched. The CDR3 runs to 17 residues. Germline V gives CDR1 KGHDR, CDR2 SFDVKD.

This clonotype came up many times. V gene TRBV12-3 or TRBV12-4 combines with J gene TRBJ2-2; possible D gene TRBD2, 5 bases. Deletions cut 2 bases from V and 5 bases from J, with 12 bases between. This CDR3 contains 15 residues. The DNA for the CDR3 is TGTGCCAGCAGTTTAAGTGGACTCGGTACCGGGGAGCTGTTTTTT. Translated: CASSLSGLGTGELFF.

This clonotype was counted at least ten times. This sequence joins TRBV12-3 or TRBV12-4 and TRBJ1-4; 8 bases map to TRBD1. The J segment lost 8 bases and the V segment lost 6 bases, leaving 8 bases of the junction unmatched. There are 14 residues in the CDR3. CDR3 sequence reads: CASSKTGGGEKLFF. The CDR3 region has the DNA TGTGCCAGCAGCAAAACAGGGGGTGGAGAAAAACTGTTTTTT.

The rearrangement uses TRBV11-2 and TRBJ2-4, with a possible D match to TRBD1 (6 bases). The CDR3 extends over 18 amino acids. Germline CDR1 SGHAT, CDR2 FQNNGV. Trimming shortened V by 1 base and J by 0 bases, and 16 bases separated the two germline ends. The CDR3 protein is CASSLGPGGVGAKNIQYF. The CDR3 DNA reads as TGTGCCAGCAGCTTAGGTCCTGGGGGCGTTGGAGCCAAAAACATTCAGTACTTC.

Only a few counts were recorded for this clonotype. The chain uses TRBV5-1 and TRBJ2-7; the D is unclear. Trimming took 2 bases from V and 0 from J, leaving 12 bases between them. This CDR3 comprises 15 residues. The germline CDR1 and CDR2 sequences are SGHRS and YFSETQ. CDR3: CASSLSAFRSYEQYF. The CDR3 DNA reads TGCGCCAGCAGCTTAAGTGCTTTTCGCTCCTACGAGCAGTACTTC.

This clonotype has more than one count but fewer than ten. The V call is TRBV12-3 or TRBV12-4, the J call TRBJ2-1; 9 nucleotides agree with TRBD2. The trim removed 6 bases at V and 10 bases at J, leaving 13 bases unmatched. The CDR3 has 15 residues. The CDR3 loop reads CASSRTSGTSNEQFF. The CDR3 nucleotides are TGTGCCAGCAGCCGCACCTCCGGGACTAGCAACGAGCAGTTCTTC.

The chain combines TRBV24-1 with TRBJ2-3; D not certain. The CDR3 is made up of 11 amino acids. Germline CDR1 reads KGHDR; CDR2 reads SFDVKD. Between the trimmed V and J ends, which lost 7 bases and 6 bases, there was a span of 7 bases. CDR3 protein: CATRLEDTQYF. CDR3 nucleotides: TGTGCCACCAGGCTGGAGGATACGCAGTATTTT.

This clonotype was found a few times. The V and J genes are TRBV10-3 and TRBJ2-6; D gene uncertain. Looked up from germline, CDR1 is ENHRY and CDR2 is SYGVKD. V was pared by 6 bases and J by 0 bases, with 15 bases between. This CDR3 comprises 17 residues. The CDR3 bases are TGTGCCATCAGCTTTTTTGGCTCACTCTCTGGGGCCAACGTCCTGACTTTC. Its translation: CAISFFGSLSGANVLTF.

The chain couples TRBV9 to TRBJ1-3; D is possibly TRBD1 (6 bases). The CDR3 contains 14 residues. Germline values: CDR1 SGDLS, CDR2 YYNGEE. The V and J ends lost 2 bases and 8 bases respectively, with 14 bases between them. CDR3 sequence (DNA): TGTGCCAGCAGCGTCTCGACAGGAGAGTACACCATATATTTT. This encodes CASSVSTGEYTIYF.

The chain employs TRBV19 and TRBJ2-1; D assignment may be TRBD1 or TRBD2 (7 bases each). The CDR3 covers 17 residues. Germline values: CDR1 LNHDA, CDR2 SQIVND (reference sequence). Deletions cut 1 base from V and 1 base from J, with 14 bases between. The CDR3 reads CASSIGGGQLSYNEQFF. CDR3 nucleotides: TGTGCCAGTAGTATAGGGGGGGGACAGCTATCCTACAATGAGCAGTTCTTC. The whole variable domain, remainder taken from reference TRBV19 and TRBJ2-1, is DGGITQSPKYLFRKEGQNVTLSCEQNLNHDAMYWYRQDPGQGLRLIYYSQIVNDFQKGDIAEGYSVSREKKESFPLTVTSAQKNPTAFYLCASSIGGGQLSYNEQFFGPGTRLTVL.

At least ten counts were recorded for this clonotype. The CDR3 DNA is TGTGCCAGCAACCAGGGGGCGGCCAAAAACATTCAGTACTTC. This encodes CASNQGAAKNIQYF. The V and J genes are TRBV12-3 or TRBV12-4 and TRBJ2-4; 8 bases match TRBD1. This CDR3 has 14 residues. Trimming cost V 7 bases and J 1 base; bases outside gene matches: 3.

This clonotype has only a few counts. The V and J genes are TRBV27 and TRBJ2-1, with TRBD2 matching 9 bases. Germline CDR1 reads MNHEY; CDR2 reads SMNVEV (reference sequence). The V segment lost 2 bases and the J segment 8 bases; nucleotides outside the gene matches: 4. The CDR3 runs to 14 residues. Here the CDR3 DNA reads TGTGCCAGCAGTTTAGGCGGGGGGGGGTATGAGCAGTTCTTC. This gives the protein CASSLGGGGYEQFF.

This chain joins TRBV6-1 and TRBJ2-7; D possibly corresponds to TRBD1 (6 bases). Between the trimmed V and J ends, which lost 4 bases and 2 bases, there was a span of 15 bases. This CDR3 comprises 15 residues. The germline V gene encodes CDR1 MNHNS and CDR2 SASEGT. This chain's CDR3 is CASSGAGVGTYEQYF. The CDR3, as DNA: TGTGCCAGCAGTGGAGCAGGGGTGGGGACCTACGAGCAGTACTTC.